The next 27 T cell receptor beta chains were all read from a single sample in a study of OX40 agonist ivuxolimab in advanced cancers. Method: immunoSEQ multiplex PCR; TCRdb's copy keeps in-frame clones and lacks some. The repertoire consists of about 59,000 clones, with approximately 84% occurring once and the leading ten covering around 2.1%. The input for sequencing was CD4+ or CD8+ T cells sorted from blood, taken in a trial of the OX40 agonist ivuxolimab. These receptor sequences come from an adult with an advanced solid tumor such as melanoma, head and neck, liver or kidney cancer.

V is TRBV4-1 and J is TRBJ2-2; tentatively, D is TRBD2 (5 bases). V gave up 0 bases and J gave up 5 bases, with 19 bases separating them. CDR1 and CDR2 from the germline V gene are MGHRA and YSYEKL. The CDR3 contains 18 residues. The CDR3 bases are TGCGCCAGCAGCCAAGATCGGGGTATGGTTAAATTGACCGGGGAGCTGTTTTTT. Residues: CASSQDRGMVKLTGELFF.

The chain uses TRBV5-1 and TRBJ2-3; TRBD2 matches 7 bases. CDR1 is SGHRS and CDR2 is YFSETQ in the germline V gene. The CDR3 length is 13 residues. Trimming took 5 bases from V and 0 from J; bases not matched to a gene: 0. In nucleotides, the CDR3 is TGCGCCAGCAGAGCGGGAAGCACAGATACGCAGTATTTT. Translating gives CASRAGSTDTQYF.

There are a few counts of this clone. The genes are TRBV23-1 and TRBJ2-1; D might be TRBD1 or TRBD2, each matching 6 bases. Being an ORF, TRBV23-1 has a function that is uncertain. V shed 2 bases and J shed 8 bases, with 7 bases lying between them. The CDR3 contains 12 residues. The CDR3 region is CASSQRGDEQFF. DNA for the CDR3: TGCGCCAGCAGTCAAAGGGGGGATGAGCAGTTCTTC.

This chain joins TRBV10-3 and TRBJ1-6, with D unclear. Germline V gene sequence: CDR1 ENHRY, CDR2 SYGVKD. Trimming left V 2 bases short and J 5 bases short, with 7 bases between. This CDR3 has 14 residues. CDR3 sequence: CAISEGRDNSPLHF. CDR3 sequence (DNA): TGTGCCATCAGTGAGGGACGGGATAATTCACCCCTCCACTTT.

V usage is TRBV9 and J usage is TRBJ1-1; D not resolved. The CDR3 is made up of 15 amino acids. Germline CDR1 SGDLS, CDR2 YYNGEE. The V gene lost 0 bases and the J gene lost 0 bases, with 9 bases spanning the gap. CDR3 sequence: CASSVGGNLNTEAFF. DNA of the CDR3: TGTGCCAGCAGCGTAGGAGGGAATCTGAACACTGAAGCTTTCTTT.

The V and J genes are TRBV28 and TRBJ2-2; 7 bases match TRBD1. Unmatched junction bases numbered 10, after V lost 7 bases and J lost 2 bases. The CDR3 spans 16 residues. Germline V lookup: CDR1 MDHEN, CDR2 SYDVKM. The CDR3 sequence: CASMIPYRGNTGELFF. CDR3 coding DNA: TGTGCCAGCATGATTCCCTACAGGGGTAACACCGGGGAGCTGTTTTTT.

The CDR3 loop reads CASSPLSGRRADTQYF. As DNA, the CDR3 is TGTGCCAGCTCACCCCTAAGCGGGAGGAGGGCAGATACGCAGTATTTT. This chain connects TRBV18 to TRBJ2-3; the match to TRBD2 covers 9 bases. With 3 bases clipped from V and 4 bases from J, the junction kept 8 bases outside the gene matches. There are 16 residues in the CDR3. Germline values: CDR1 KGHSH, CDR2 LQKENI.

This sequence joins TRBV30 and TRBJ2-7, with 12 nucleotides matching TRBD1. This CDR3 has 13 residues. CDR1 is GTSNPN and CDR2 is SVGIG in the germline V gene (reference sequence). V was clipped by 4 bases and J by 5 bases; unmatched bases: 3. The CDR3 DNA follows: TGTGCCTGGAAAGGGACAGGGGGCAACGAGCAGTACTTC. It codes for CAWKGTGGNEQYF.

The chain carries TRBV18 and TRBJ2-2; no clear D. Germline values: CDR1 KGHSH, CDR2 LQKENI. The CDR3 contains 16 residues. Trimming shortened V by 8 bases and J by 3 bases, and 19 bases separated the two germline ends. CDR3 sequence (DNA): TGTGCCAGCCAAAATATAAACAGAGATTACACCGGGGAGCTGTTTTTT. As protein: CASQNINRDYTGELFF.

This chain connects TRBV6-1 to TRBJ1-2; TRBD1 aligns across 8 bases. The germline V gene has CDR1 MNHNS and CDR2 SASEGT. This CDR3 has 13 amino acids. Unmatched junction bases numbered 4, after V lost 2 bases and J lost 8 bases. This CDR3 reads CASSESQGDGYTF. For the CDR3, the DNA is TGTGCCAGCAGTGAATCACAGGGGGACGGCTACACCTTC.

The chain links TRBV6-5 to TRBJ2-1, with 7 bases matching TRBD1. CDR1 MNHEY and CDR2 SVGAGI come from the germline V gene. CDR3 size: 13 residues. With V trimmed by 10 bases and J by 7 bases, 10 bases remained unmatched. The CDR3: CATQGYGGNEQFF. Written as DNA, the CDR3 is TGTGCCACACAGGGGTACGGTGGGAATGAGCAGTTCTTC.

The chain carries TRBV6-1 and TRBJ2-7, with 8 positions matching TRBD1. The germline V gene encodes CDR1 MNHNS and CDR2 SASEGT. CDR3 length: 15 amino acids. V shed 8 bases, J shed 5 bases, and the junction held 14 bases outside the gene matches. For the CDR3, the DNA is TGTGCCAGCGTGTCCCCACGGACAGGGTCAAACGAGCAGTACTTC. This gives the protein CASVSPRTGSNEQYF.

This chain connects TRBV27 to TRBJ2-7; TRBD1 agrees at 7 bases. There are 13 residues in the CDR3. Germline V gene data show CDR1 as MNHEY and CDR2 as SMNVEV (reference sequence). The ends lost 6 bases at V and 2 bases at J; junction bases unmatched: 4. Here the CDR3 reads CASRPGQTYEQYF. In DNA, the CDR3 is TGTGCCAGCAGGCCGGGACAGACCTACGAGCAGTACTTC.

The CDR3 spells CASSRTGNEQYF. The CDR3 DNA reads as TGTGCCAGCAGCAGGACAGGGAACGAGCAGTACTTC. This rearrangement joins TRBV5-6 to TRBJ2-7; 8 positions agree with TRBD1. Germline CDR1 reads SGHDT; CDR2 reads YYEEEE. After removal of 4 bases from V and 5 bases from J, the junction contained 2 bases not matched to a gene. The length of the CDR3 is 12 residues.

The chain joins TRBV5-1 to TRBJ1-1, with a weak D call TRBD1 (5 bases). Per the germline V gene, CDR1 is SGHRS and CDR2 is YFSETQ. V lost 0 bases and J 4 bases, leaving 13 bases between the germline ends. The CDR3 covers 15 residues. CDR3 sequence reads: CASSLDGTSGTEAFF. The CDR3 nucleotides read TGCGCCAGCAGCTTGGACGGGACGTCCGGCACTGAAGCTTTCTTT. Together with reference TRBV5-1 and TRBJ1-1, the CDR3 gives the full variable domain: KAGVTQTPRYLIKTRGQQVTLSCSPISGHRSVSWYQQTPGQGLQFLFEYFSETQRNKGNFPGRFSGRQFSNSRSEMNVSTLELGDSALYLCASSLDGTSGTEAFFGQGTRLTVV.

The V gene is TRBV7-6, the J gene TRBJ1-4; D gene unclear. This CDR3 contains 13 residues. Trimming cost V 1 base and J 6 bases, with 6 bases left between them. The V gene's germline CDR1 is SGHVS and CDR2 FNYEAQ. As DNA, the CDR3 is TGTGCCAGCAGCTTAGGAAGTTATGAAAAACTGTTTTTT. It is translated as CASSLGSYEKLFF.

The CDR3 spells CASTSGGSSILTDTQYF. CDR3 DNA: TGTGCCAGCACCTCGGGGGGTAGCTCCATTCTCACAGATACGCAGTATTTT. The chain has TRBV5-4 and TRBJ2-3; 7 bases match TRBD2. V shed 6 bases and J 2 bases; nucleotides not matched to a gene: 15. CDR3 length: 17 residues. CDR1 is SGHNT, CDR2 YYREEE, per germline (reference sequence).

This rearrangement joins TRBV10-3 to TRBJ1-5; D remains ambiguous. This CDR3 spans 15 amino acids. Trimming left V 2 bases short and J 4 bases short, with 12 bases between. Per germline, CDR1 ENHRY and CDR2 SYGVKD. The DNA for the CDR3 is TGTGCCATCAGTGAGAGTCAGGCCGGGAATCAGCCCCAGCATTTT. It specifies CAISESQAGNQPQHF.

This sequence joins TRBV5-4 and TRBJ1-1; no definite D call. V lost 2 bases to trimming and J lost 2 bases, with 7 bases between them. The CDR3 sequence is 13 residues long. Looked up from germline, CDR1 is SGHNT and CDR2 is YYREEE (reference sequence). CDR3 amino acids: CASSLEENTEAFF. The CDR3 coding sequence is TGTGCCAGCAGCTTAGAGGAAAACACTGAAGCTTTCTTT.

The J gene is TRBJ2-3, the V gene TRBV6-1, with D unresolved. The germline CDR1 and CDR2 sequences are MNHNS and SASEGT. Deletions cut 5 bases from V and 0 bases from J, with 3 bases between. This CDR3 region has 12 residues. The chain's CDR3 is CASSPSTDTQYF. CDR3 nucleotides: TGTGCCAGCAGTCCTAGCACAGATACGCAGTATTTT.

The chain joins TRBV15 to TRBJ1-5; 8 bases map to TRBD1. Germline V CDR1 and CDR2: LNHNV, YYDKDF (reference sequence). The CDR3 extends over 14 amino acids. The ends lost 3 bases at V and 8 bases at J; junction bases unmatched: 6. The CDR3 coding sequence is TGTGCCACCAGCAGTCTGACAGGGGCTAAGCCCCAGCATTTT. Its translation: CATSSLTGAKPQHF. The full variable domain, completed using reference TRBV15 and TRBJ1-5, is DAMVIQNPRYQVTQFGKPVTLSCSQTLNHNVMYWYQQKSSQAPKLLFHYYDKDFNNEADTPDNFQSRRPNTSFCFLDIRSPGLGDTAMYLCATSSLTGAKPQHFGDGTRLSIL.

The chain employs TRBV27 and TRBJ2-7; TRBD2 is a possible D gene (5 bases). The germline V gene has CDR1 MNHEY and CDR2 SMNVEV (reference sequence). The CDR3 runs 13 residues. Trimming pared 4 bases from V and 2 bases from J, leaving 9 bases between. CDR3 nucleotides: TGTGCCAGCAGTTCTGCCGGGGCCTACGAGCAGTACTTC. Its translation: CASSSAGAYEQYF.

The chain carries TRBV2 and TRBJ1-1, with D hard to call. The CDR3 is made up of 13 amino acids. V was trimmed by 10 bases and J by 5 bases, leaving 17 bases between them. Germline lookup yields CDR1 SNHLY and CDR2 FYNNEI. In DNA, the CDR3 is TGTGCCACCTATTTTACCTCCGGGACTGAAGCTTTCTTT. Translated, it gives CATYFTSGTEAFF.

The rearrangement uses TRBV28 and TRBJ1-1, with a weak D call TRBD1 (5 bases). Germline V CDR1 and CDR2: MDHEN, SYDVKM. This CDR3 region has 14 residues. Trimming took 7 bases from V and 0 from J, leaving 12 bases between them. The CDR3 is CASINAGVNTEAFF. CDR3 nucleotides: TGTGCCAGCATCAACGCGGGGGTGAACACTGAAGCTTTCTTT.

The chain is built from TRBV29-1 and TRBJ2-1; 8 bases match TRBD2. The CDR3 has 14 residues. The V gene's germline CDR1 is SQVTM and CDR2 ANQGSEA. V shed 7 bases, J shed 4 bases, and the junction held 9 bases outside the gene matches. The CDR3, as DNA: TGCAGCGCCGCGACTAGCGCCTCATACAATGAGCAGTTCTTC. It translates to CSAATSASYNEQFF.

The CDR3 region is CASSEDPQGGAFF. The CDR3 nucleotides read TGTGCCAGCAGTGAAGACCCCCAGGGAGGGGCTTTCTTT. This chain joins TRBV2 and TRBJ1-1; D is possibly TRBD1 (5 bases). This CDR3 is built from 13 residues. The germline CDR1 and CDR2 sequences are SNHLY and FYNNEI. V lost 1 base and J lost 11, with 14 bases in between.

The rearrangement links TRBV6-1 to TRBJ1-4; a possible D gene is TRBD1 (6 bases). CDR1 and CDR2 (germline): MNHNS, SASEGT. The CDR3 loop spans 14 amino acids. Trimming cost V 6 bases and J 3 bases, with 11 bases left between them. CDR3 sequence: CASRTGSSNEKLFF. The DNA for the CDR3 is TGTGCCAGCAGAACAGGGTCATCTAATGAAAAACTGTTTTTT.